Each of the 17 T cell receptor beta chains below was sequenced from the same sample in a study of early T cells in non-severe SARS-CoV-2 infection (dated by TCRdb to the early 2020s). The library was obtained by 5' RACE. The reads were generated on a NextSeq 500. TCRdb itself trimmed the public reads at Q25 with fastp, ran MiXCR and retained productive beta chains. Each entry is one CDR3 protein sequence, shown with its most common DNA and genes. For this sample the table gives roughly 25,000 distinct CDR3 sequences, of which roughly 4% were detected only once. The biggest ten clones account for 5% to 8% of the sample. The material sequenced was whole blood. These receptor sequences come from an adult who was a healthcare worker with PCR-confirmed SARS-CoV-2 infection or an uninfected control (not recorded which).

Many counts were recorded for this clonotype. The genes are TRBV4-1 and TRBJ2-1, with D perhaps TRBD2 (5 bases). Germline CDR1 MGHRA, CDR2 YSYEKL. The CDR3 is 16 amino acids. Trimming took 1 base from V and 1 from J, leaving 11 bases between them. This CDR3 reads CASSQVDLISYNEQFF. The CDR3 nucleotides are TGCGCCAGCAGCCAAGTGGACTTAATATCCTACAATGAGCAGTTCTTC.

The V and J genes are TRBV7-6 and TRBJ1-1, with D possibly TRBD1 on 6 matching bases. V was trimmed by 5 bases and J by 6 bases, leaving 34 bases between them. Germline values: CDR1 SGHVS, CDR2 FNYEAQ. The CDR3 extends over 20 amino acids. CDR3 region: CASSIQRLRGTIQGIAEAFF. In DNA form, the CDR3 reads TGTGCCAGCAGCATACAGCGGTTGCGGGGGACGATTCAGGGGATCGCTGAAGCTTTCTTT. Supplemented by reference TRBV7-6 and TRBJ1-1, the full variable domain reads GAGVSQSPRYKVTKRGQDVALRCDPISGHVSLYWYRQALGQGPEFLTYFNYEAQQDKSGLPNDRFSAERPEGSISTLTIQRTEQRDSAMYRCASSIQRLRGTIQGIAEAFFGQGTRLTVV.

This clonotype was found many times. This rearrangement joins TRBV10-2 to TRBJ2-1, with D unclear. This CDR3 region has 15 residues. Germline values: CDR1 WSHSY, CDR2 SAAADI. The V gene lost 8 bases and the J gene lost 4 bases, with 18 bases spanning the gap. The CDR3 sequence: CASAHWSLEYNEQFF. DNA for the CDR3: TGCGCCAGCGCCCATTGGAGTCTCGAATACAATGAGCAGTTCTTC.

This clonotype showed up many times. The V and J genes are TRBV5-1 and TRBJ1-5, with D hard to call. The CDR3 sequence is 14 residues long. Per the germline V gene, CDR1 is SGHRS and CDR2 is YFSETQ. Trimming took 4 bases from V and 3 from J, leaving 11 bases between them. The CDR3 DNA follows: TGCGCCAGCAGCCTGGACGGCAACAATCAGCCCCAGCATTTT. Its translation is CASSLDGNNQPQHF.

This clonotype was recorded many times. The V gene is TRBV12-3 or TRBV12-4, the J gene TRBJ1-4; 9 nucleotides align to TRBD1. The V gene end was trimmed by 6 bases and the J gene end by 8 bases; junction bases not matched to a gene: 7. The CDR3 runs to 14 residues. The CDR3 nucleotides read TGTGCCAGCAGGGAGACAGGGGGGAAGGAAAAACTGTTTTTT. It encodes CASRETGGKEKLFF.

The rearrangement joins TRBV7-3 to TRBJ2-1; possibly TRBD1 for D (6 bases). Germline V gene lookup returns CDR1 SGHTA and CDR2 FQGTGA. The CDR3 has 15 residues. Trimming pared 4 bases from V and 8 bases from J, leaving 18 bases between. For the CDR3, the DNA is TGTGCCAGCAGCTACCCGACAGGCGGCGTGGATGAGCAGTTCTTC. Translating it yields CASSYPTGGVDEQFF. The full variable domain, completed using reference TRBV7-3 and TRBJ2-1, is GAGVSQTPSNKVTEKGKYVELRCDPISGHTALYWYRQSLGQGPEFLIYFQGTGAADDSGLPNDRFFAVRPEGSVSTLKIQRTERGDSAVYLCASSYPTGGVDEQFFGPGTRLTVL.

This clonotype was counted a few times. The chain uses TRBV6-2 or TRBV6-3 and TRBJ2-5; 9 bases fit TRBD2. The J segment lost 5 bases and the V segment lost 4 bases, leaving 23 bases of the junction unmatched. The CDR3 contains 20 residues. Germline V gene data show CDR1 as MNHEY and CDR2 as SVGEGT. DNA of the CDR3: TGTGCCAGCAGTTCGCTCCTTTTAGATCTGGGACTAGCTACCCGGGAGACCCAGTACTTC. This encodes CASSSLLLDLGLATRETQYF.

This clonotype was detected many times. The chain uses TRBV20-1 and TRBJ2-5; 8 nucleotides match TRBD2. J lost 4 bases, V lost 1 base, and 5 bases had no gene match. Germline assignment: CDR1 DFQATT and CDR2 SNEGSKA (reference sequence). CDR3 size: 14 residues. CDR3 protein: CSARGGLAGETQYF. CDR3 bases: TGCAGTGCTAGAGGGGGGCTAGCGGGAGAGACCCAGTACTTC.

This clonotype was seen many times. The chain uses TRBV11-3 and TRBJ2-7, with TRBD1 matching 8 bases. J gave up 1 base and V 5 bases, and 7 bases lay outside the gene matches. This CDR3 has 15 amino acids. The V gene's germline CDR1 is SGHNT and CDR2 YENEEA. CDR3 DNA sequence: TGTGCCAGCAGCGTTGACAGGGGCCCTTCCTACGAGCAGTACTTC. It translates to CASSVDRGPSYEQYF.

The table lists this clonotype with many counts. The V call is TRBV7-3, the J call TRBJ2-1, with 11 nucleotides matching TRBD2. The trim removed 5 bases at V and 6 bases at J, leaving 3 bases unmatched. This CDR3 region has 14 residues. Germline loops: CDR1 SGHTA, CDR2 FQGTGA. The chain's CDR3 is CASSLSGRANEQFF. Here the CDR3 DNA reads TGTGCCAGCAGCCTTAGCGGGAGGGCCAATGAGCAGTTCTTC.

This clonotype was detected only a few times. V gene TRBV4-1 combines with J gene TRBJ2-7; 8 bases fit TRBD1. The CDR3 has 14 amino acids. CDR1 is MGHRA and CDR2 is YSYEKL in the germline V gene. V lost 3 bases to trimming and J lost 5 bases; unmatched junction nucleotides: 6. The CDR3 spells CASSQTGDWHEQYF. The CDR3 nucleotides read TGCGCCAGCAGCCAGACAGGGGATTGGCACGAGCAGTACTTC.

This rearrangement joins TRBV3-1 to TRBJ2-1, with 9 bases lining up with TRBD1. The CDR3 is 14 residues long. The V and J ends lost 4 bases and 6 bases, in that order; junction bases with no gene match: 4. Germline-derived CDR1 and CDR2 are LGHDT and YNNKEL (reference sequence). The CDR3 DNA is TGTGCCAGCAGCCGATTGGGACAGGGCAATGAGCAGTTCTTC. It encodes CASSRLGQGNEQFF.

This clonotype was picked up many times. The rearrangement links TRBV18 to TRBJ2-1; possibly TRBD1 for D (6 bases). The CDR3 length is 15 residues. In germline, CDR1 is KGHSH, CDR2 LQKENI. The V end lost 3 bases, the J end lost 6 bases, and 15 bases lay between the germline ends. CDR3 DNA: TGTGCCAGCTCACCGATGACAGGTTTTGGCAATGAGCAGTTCTTC. Amino acid sequence: CASSPMTGFGNEQFF.

This chain connects TRBV5-4 to TRBJ2-1; TRBD2 matches 7 bases. Per germline, CDR1 SGHNT and CDR2 YYREEE (reference sequence). J lost 5 bases, V lost 4 bases, and 3 bases had no gene match. The CDR3 loop spans 13 amino acids. CDR3 DNA: TGTGCCAGCAGCAGCGGGATAAACAATGAGCAGTTCTTC. This encodes CASSSGINNEQFF.

A few counts support this clonotype. The rearrangement joins TRBV7-9 to TRBJ1-2, with 9 bases lining up with TRBD1. Germline V gene sequence: CDR1 SEHNR, CDR2 FQNEAQ (reference sequence). Trimming removed 1 base from V and 8 bases from J; junction bases left unmatched: 8. CDR3 length equals 15 residues. The CDR3 DNA follows: TGTGCCAGCAGCTTAGGAGCTGACAGGGGGTACGGCTACACCTTC. Protein sequence: CASSLGADRGYGYTF.

This clonotype was seen ten or more times. The chain is built from TRBV12-3 or TRBV12-4 and TRBJ1-6, with D maybe TRBD1 (5 bases). V shed 5 bases and J shed 4 bases, with 12 bases lying between them. This CDR3 has 15 residues. The CDR3 bases are TGTGCCAGCAGTGACGACAGCCCGTATAATTCACCCCTCCACTTT. Translation: CASSDDSPYNSPLHF.

In its sample, this clonotype was seen many times. The chain joins TRBV5-1 to TRBJ2-1, with 7 nucleotides matching TRBD2. The V segment lost 6 bases and the J segment 1 base; nucleotides outside the gene matches: 16. This CDR3 has 18 amino acids. Germline CDR1 is SGHRS and CDR2 is YFSETQ. The CDR3 sequence is CASTRAGSIAESYNEQFF. The CDR3 DNA reads TGCGCCAGCACCCGAGCGGGATCTATAGCTGAGTCCTACAATGAGCAGTTCTTC. Using reference TRBV5-1 and TRBJ2-1 for the parts outside the CDR3, the full variable domain is KAGVTQTPRYLIKTRGQQVTLSCSPISGHRSVSWYQQTPGQGLQFLFEYFSETQRNKGNFPGRFSGRQFSNSRSEMNVSTLELGDSALYLCASTRAGSIAESYNEQFFGPGTRLTVL.